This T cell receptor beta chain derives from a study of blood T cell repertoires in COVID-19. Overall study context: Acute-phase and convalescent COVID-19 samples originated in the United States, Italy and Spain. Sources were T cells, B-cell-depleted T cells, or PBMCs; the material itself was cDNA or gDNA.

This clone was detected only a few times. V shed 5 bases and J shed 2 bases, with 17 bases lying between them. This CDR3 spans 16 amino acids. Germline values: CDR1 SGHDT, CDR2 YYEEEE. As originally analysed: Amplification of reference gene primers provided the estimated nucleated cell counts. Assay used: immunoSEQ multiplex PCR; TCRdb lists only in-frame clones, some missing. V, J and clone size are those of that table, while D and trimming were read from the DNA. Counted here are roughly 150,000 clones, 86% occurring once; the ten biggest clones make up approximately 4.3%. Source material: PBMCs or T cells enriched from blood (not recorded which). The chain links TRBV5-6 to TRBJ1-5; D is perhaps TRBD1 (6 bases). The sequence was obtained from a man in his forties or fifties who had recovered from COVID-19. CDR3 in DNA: TGTGCCAGCAGTCTGGGCAGGGGTCAGGGCAATCAGCCCCAGCATTTT. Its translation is CASSLGRGQGNQPQHF.